This T cell receptor beta chain was captured in a study of shared clonotypes between healthy human individuals. Concerning this clone: What it recognizes is unknown.

Study observations and caveats: The study found roughly 5% of naive CD4 clonotypes shared across a few donors.

Negatively enriched CD4+ T cells were divided by CD45RA into naive and memory. The material for each subset, its genomic DNA, was split evenly across several immunoSEQ plates. Some clones are missing from TCRdb's copy, which holds only in-frame ones; the method was immunoSEQ multiplex PCR. The sample records roughly 2.5 million clones, roughly nine tenths being singletons. The junction had 11 bases not matched to a gene; V was cut back by 5 bases and J by 8 bases. The CDR3 covers 14 residues. Germline values: CDR1 SGHKS, CDR2 YYEKEE (reference sequence). The sequencing input was naive CD4+ T cells sorted from blood. Subset given: CD45RA+ positively selected. The sequence derives from a man between 18 and 35 years old in good health. The rearrangement links TRBV5-5 to TRBJ1-2; TRBD1 agrees at 8 bases. CDR3 bases: TGTGCCAGCAGACACGGGACAGGTGACCCGGGCTACACCTTC. This sequence encodes CASRHGTGDPGYTF.